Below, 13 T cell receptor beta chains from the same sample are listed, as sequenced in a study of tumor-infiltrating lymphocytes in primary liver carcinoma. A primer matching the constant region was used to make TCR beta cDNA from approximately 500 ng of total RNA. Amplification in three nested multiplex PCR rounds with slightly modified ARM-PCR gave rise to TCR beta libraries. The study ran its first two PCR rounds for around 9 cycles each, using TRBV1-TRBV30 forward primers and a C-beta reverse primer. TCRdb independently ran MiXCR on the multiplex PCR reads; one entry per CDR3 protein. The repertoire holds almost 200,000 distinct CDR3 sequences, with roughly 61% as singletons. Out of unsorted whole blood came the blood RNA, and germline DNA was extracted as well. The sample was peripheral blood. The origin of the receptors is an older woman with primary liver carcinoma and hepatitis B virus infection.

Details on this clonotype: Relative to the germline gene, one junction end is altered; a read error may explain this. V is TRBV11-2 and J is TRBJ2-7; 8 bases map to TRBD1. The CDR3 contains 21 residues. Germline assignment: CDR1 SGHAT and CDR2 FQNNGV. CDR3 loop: CASSLDSFTGGDRLGSYEQYF. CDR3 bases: TGTGCCAGCAGCTTAGATAGCTTCACCGGCGGGGACAGGTTGGGCTCCTACGAGCAGTATTTC.

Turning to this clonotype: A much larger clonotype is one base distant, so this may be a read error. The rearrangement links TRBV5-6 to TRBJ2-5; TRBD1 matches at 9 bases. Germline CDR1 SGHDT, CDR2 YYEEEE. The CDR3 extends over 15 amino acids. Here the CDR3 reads CAGSLGQGEVETQYF. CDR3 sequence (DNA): TGTGCCGGCAGCTTGGGACAGGGAGAGGTAGAGACCCAGTACTTC.

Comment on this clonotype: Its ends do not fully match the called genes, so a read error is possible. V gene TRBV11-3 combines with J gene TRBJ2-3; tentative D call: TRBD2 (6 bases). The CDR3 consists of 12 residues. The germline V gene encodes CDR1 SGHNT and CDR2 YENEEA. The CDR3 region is CAISGDSDTQYF. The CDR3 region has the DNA TGCGCCATCTCTGGGGACTCAGATACGCAGTATTTT.

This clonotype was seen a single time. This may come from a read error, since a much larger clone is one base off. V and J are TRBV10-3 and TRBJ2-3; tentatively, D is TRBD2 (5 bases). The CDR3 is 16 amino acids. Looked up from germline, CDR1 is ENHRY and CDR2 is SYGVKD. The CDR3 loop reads CPISDTRPPSTDTQYF. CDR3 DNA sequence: TGTCCCATCAGTGACACTAGGCCACCTAGCACAGATACGCAGTATTTT.

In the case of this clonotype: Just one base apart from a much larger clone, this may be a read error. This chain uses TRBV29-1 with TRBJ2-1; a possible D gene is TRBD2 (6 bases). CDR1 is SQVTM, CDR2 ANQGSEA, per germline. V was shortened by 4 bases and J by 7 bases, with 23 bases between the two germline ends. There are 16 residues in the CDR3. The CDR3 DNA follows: TGCAGCGTTGTCCCCCATAGCAGGAGGGGCGGGAATGAGCAGTTCTTC. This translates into CSVVPHSRRGGNEQFF.

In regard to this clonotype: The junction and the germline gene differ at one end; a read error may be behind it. The CDR3 region is CAISESERESSYNEQYF. In nucleotides, the CDR3 is TGTGCCATCAGTGAGTCTGAGCGGGAGAGCTCCTACAACGAACAGTACTTC. The chain uses TRBV10-3 and TRBJ2-7; 8 bases are a match to TRBD2. This CDR3 is built from 17 residues. The germline V gene encodes CDR1 ENHRY and CDR2 SYGVKD.

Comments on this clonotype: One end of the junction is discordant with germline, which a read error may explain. CDR3: CVSSTSFPGGNIQYF. The CDR3 DNA sequence: TGTGTCAGCAGCACCTCCTTCCCGGGAGGAAACATTCAGTACTTC. The gene calls are TRBV7-8 and TRBJ2-4; 7 positions agree with TRBD2. The CDR3 has 15 amino acids. Germline CDR1 SGHVS, CDR2 FQNEAQ.

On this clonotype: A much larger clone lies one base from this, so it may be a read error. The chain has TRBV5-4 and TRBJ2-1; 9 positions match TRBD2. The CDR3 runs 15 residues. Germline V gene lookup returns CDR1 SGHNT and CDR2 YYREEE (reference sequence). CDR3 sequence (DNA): TGTGCCAGCAGCTTGGCAGCGGGAGGTATTAATGAGGAGTTCTTC. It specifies CASSLAAGGINEEFF.

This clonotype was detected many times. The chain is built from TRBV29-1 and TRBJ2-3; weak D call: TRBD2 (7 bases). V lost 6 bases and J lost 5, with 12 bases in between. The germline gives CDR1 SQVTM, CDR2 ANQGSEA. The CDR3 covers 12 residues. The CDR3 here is CSVGAGVDTQYF. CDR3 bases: TGCAGCGTGGGGGCGGGAGTAGATACGCAGTATTTT.

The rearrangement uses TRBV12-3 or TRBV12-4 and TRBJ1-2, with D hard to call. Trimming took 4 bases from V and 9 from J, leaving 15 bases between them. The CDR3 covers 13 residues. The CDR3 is CASSYGGLGCYTF. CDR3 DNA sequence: TGTGCCAGCAGTTATGGAGGGCTGGGATGCTACACCTTC.

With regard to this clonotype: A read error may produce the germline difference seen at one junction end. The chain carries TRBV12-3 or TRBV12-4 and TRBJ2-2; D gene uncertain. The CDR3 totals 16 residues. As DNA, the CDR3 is TGTGCCAGTAGTTTTCCGGCGCATACGAACACCGGGGAGCTGTTTTTT. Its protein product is CASSFPAHTNTGELFF.

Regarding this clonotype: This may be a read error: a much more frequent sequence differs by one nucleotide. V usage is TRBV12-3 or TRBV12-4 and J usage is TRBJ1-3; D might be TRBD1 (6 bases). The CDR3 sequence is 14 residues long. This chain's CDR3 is CAGRYTGIRDTIYF. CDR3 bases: TGTGCCGGCAGGTATACAGGGATCAGAGACACCATATATTTT.

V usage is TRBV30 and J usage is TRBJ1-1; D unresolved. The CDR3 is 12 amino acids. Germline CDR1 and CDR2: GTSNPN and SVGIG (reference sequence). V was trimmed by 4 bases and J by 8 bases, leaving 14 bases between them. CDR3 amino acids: CAWIGLPREAFF. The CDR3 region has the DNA TGTGCCTGGATAGGACTTCCGAGGGAAGCTTTCTTT. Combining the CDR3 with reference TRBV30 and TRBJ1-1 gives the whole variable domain SQTIHQWPATLVQPVGSPLSLECTVEGTSNPNLYWYRQAAGRGLQLLFYSVGIGQISSEVPQNLSASRPQDRQFILSSKKLLLSDSGFYLCAWIGLPREAFFGQGTRLTVV.